The clone carrying this T cell receptor beta chain has only a few counts. Its antigen remains unidentified. This record comes from a study of blood T cells in healthy people across ages. Study as a whole: About one barcoded beta molecule per two T cells came from capture by template switching.

Study conclusions and caveats: The authors considered diversity estimates from one million T cells to be underestimates.

This CDR3 is built from 17 residues. From germline, CDR1 is DFQATT and CDR2 SNEGSKA (reference sequence). Trimming cost V 2 bases and J 2 bases; bases outside gene matches: 13. A second PCR, run for roughly 7 to 12 cycles, used a sample-barcoded 5' primer plus a J-beta primer mix. TCRdb redid the calling of the 5' RACE reads with MiXCR, one entry per CDR3 protein. The sample includes just under 550,000 distinct CDR3 sequences, under 30% seen only once; the top ten take 8.7%. Another study also made use of these data, one on T cells of mothers and their children. From that paper: The people who donated were three healthy Caucasian mothers and their six children.

V gene TRBV20-1 combines with J gene TRBJ2-7, with TRBD1 matching 9 bases. The sequence was collected from a boy between 10 and 17 years old in good health. Sequencing used blood. In DNA form, the CDR3 reads TGCAGTGCTAGAAGGGACAGGGTAAGCGATCCTCCCTACGAGCAGTACTTC. It specifies CSARRDRVSDPPYEQYF.